This TCR beta chain was recorded in a study of beta chain features in type 1 diabetes. Sequenced material consisted of expressed TCRB transcripts (all of the isolated RNA was reverse transcribed). Sequencing was performed with immunoSEQ multiplex PCR; in TCRdb, only in-frame clones are kept and a portion is missing. The table records about 400,000 clones, 10% to 15% of them present only once. By way of CD45RO/CCR7/CD25/CD127/CD95/CD27, the CD4+ regulatory, stem cell-like memory, central memory and naive cells were sorted. Study results and limitations: Patients' naive, central memory and regulatory TCRB repertoires appeared more alike than those of healthy donors. Type 1 diabetes patients had fewer VDJ junction insertions and more deletions. Any HLA effect on TCRB rearrangement was left unresolved by small sub-analyses.

About this clone itself: The antigen is unknown.

J was trimmed by 4 bases and V by 3 bases; bases with no gene match: 9. The CDR3 sequence is 16 residues long. CDR1 and CDR2 (germline): KGHSH, LQKENI. Sequencing used naive CD4+ T cells from blood. This receptor was taken from a man younger than 35 in good health. The chain employs TRBV18 and TRBJ2-5; 9 bases fit TRBD1. This CDR3 reads CASSPILDRGGETQYF. The CDR3 DNA is TGTGCCAGCTCACCGATTCTGGACAGGGGAGGAGAGACCCAGTACTTC.